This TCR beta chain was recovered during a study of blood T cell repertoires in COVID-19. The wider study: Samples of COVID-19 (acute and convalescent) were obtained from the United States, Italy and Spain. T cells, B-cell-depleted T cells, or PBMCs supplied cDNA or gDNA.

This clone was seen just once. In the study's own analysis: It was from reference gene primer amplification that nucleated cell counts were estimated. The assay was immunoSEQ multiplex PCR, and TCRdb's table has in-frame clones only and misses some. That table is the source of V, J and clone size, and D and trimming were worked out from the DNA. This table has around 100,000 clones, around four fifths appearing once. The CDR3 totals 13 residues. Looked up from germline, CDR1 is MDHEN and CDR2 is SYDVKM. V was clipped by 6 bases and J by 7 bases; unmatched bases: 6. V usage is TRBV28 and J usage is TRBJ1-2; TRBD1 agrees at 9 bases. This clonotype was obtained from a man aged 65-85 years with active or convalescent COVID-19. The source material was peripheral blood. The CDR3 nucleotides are TGTGCCAGCAGAATACGACAGGGGGTTGGCTACACCTTC. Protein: CASRIRQGVGYTF.